This entry lists 11 T cell receptor beta chains sequenced from one sample in a study of tissue T cells after allogeneic stem cell transplantation. Profiled with immunoSEQ multiplex PCR; TCRdb holds only in-frame clones, not every one. The sample records around 40,000 clones, roughly 90% being singletons. Specimen: blood, collected before transplantation. Every receptor here comes from a woman between 35 and 75 years old who later had graft-versus-host disease after an allogeneic stem cell transplant.

The chain links TRBV9 to TRBJ2-7; 10 bases match TRBD2. CDR1 and CDR2 from the germline V gene are SGDLS and YYNGEE. After removal of 4 bases from V and 3 bases from J, the junction contained 7 bases not matched to a gene. The CDR3 length is 15 residues. This CDR3 is CASSSPSGRGYEQYF. The CDR3 DNA is TGTGCCAGCAGCTCCCCTAGCGGGAGAGGCTACGAGCAGTACTTC.

The rearrangement joins TRBV9 to TRBJ2-5, with D possibly matching TRBD2 (5 bases). Trimming shortened V by 0 bases and J by 2 bases, and 8 bases separated the two germline ends. This CDR3 is built from 14 residues. The germline V gene encodes CDR1 SGDLS and CDR2 YYNGEE. CDR3 nucleotide sequence: TGTGCCAGCAGCGTAGGACTATCACAAGAGACCCAGTACTTC. It is translated as CASSVGLSQETQYF.

This chain uses TRBV3-1 (or the pseudogene TRBV3-2) with TRBJ2-3, with D perhaps assigned TRBD1 or TRBD2 (5 bases each). CDR3 length: 13 amino acids. Between the trimmed V and J ends, which lost 5 bases and 5 bases, there was a span of 11 bases. Germline lookup yields CDR1 LGHDT and CDR2 YNNKEL (reference sequence). CDR3 sequence reads: CASSLRGVDTQYF. The CDR3 DNA reads as TGTGCCAGCAGCTTAAGAGGGGTAGATACGCAGTATTTT.

The chain carries TRBV30 and TRBJ2-7, with 7 nucleotides matching TRBD2. The CDR3 runs to 13 residues. CDR1 is GTSNPN, CDR2 SVGIG, per germline (reference sequence). V was pared by 1 base and J by 6 bases, with 6 bases of the junction left unmatched. In nucleotides, the CDR3 is TGTGCCTGGAGTGATGGACTAGTGGCCGAGCAGTACTTC. Translating it yields CAWSDGLVAEQYF.

This sequence joins TRBV6-5 and TRBJ2-1; D not resolved. Per the germline V gene, CDR1 is MNHEY and CDR2 is SVGAGI. The CDR3 contains 16 residues. V lost 4 bases to trimming and J lost 5 bases, with 18 bases between them. In nucleotides, the CDR3 is TGTGCCAGCAGTTCCGTCTCGCTGCCGACTGACAATGAGCAGTTCTTC. It specifies CASSSVSLPTDNEQFF.

This clone occurred once. The V and J genes are TRBV20-1 and TRBJ1-6; tentative D call: TRBD1 (6 bases). V was pared by 3 bases and J by 8 bases, with 14 bases between. This CDR3 contains 14 residues. Germline V CDR1 and CDR2: DFQATT, SNEGSKA (reference sequence). CDR3 in amino acids: CSASDRLNHSPLHF. CDR3 bases: TGCAGTGCTAGTGACAGGCTAAACCATTCACCCCTCCACTTT.

The table lists this clone with a count of one. CDR3 nucleotides: TGTGCCAGCAGCTTGCCCCCCCCCGGGTTACACGAGCAGTACTTC. Its protein product is CASSLPPPGLHEQYF. V is TRBV5-4 and J is TRBJ2-7; D is unclear. The V gene lost 1 base and the J gene lost 5 bases, with 16 bases spanning the gap. CDR3 length equals 15 residues. Germline V gene lookup returns CDR1 SGHNT and CDR2 YYREEE (reference sequence).

V usage is TRBV7-8 and J usage is TRBJ2-1; no clear D gene. The CDR3 extends over 12 amino acids. Germline CDR1 is SGHVS and CDR2 is FQNEAQ. V lost 4 bases to trimming and J lost 4 bases, with 5 bases between them. This CDR3 is CASSYDYNEQFF. CDR3 bases: TGTGCCAGCAGCTACGATTACAATGAGCAGTTCTTC.

The J gene is TRBJ2-1, the V gene TRBV5-1; 10 nucleotides align to TRBD2. Germline V gene data show CDR1 as SGHRS and CDR2 as YFSETQ. V was pared by 7 bases and J by 0 bases, with 4 bases of the junction left unmatched. The CDR3 runs 15 residues. CDR3 DNA: TGCGCCAGCCGACTAGCGGGTCTCTCCTACAATGAGCAGTTCTTC. Translating it yields CASRLAGLSYNEQFF. The full variable domain, completed using reference TRBV5-1 and TRBJ2-1, is KAGVTQTPRYLIKTRGQQVTLSCSPISGHRSVSWYQQTPGQGLQFLFEYFSETQRNKGNFPGRFSGRQFSNSRSEMNVSTLELGDSALYLCASRLAGLSYNEQFFGPGTRLTVL.

This clone has only one observation. The J gene is TRBJ1-2, the V gene TRBV28; 7 bases map to TRBD1. The CDR3 contains 13 residues. J gave up 4 bases and V 6 bases, and 5 bases lay outside the gene matches. CDR1 and CDR2 from the germline V gene are MDHEN and SYDVKM. Here the CDR3 reads CASSVGTAYGYTF. The CDR3 nucleotides read TGTGCCAGCAGCGTCGGGACAGCCTATGGCTACACCTTC.

The table lists this clone with a few counts. V is TRBV28 and J is TRBJ2-7, with 7 bases aligning to TRBD2. The germline gives CDR1 MDHEN, CDR2 SYDVKM. V gave up 5 bases and J gave up 4 bases; unmatched junction bases: 11. The CDR3 covers 15 residues. The CDR3: CASSTASGNPYEQYF. CDR3 coding DNA: TGTGCCAGCAGTACCGCCAGCGGGAACCCGTACGAGCAGTACTTC. The full variable domain, rest sourced from reference TRBV28 and TRBJ2-7, is DVKVTQSSRYLVKRTGEKVFLECVQDMDHENMFWYRQDPGLGLRLIYFSYDVKMKEKGDIPEGYSVSREKKERFSLILESASTNQTSMYLCASSTASGNPYEQYFGPGTRLTVT.